The clone carrying this TCR beta chain turned up a few times. Naive CD8 populations comprised CD45RO-negative cells positively selected for CCR7, excluding terminally differentiated effector memory CD45RA+ cells. The data belong to a study of shared clonotypes between healthy human individuals. The input for sorted-subset replicate PCRs was around 0.2 ug DNA, 25,000 to 35,000 T cell genomes. Original methodology: Quality scores were absent from the junction-only immunoSEQ sequences, so filtering differed. The repertoire was sequenced with immunoSEQ multiplex PCR; TCRdb's copy has only in-frame clones and lacks some. The V and J calls and clone size come from that table; D and trimming were worked out from the DNA. The sample carries about 680,000 clones, around 92% recorded once. CDR3 length: 17 amino acids. Germline trimming cut 6 bases from V and 0 bases from J; bases unmatched to any gene: 11. Germline V gene data show CDR1 as SQVTM and CDR2 as ANQGSEA.

This chain links TRBV29-1 with TRBJ2-6; 7 positions match TRBD1. The sequencing sample was made of naive CD8+ T cells sorted from blood. This sequence was found in a man aged 25-45 years in good health. DNA of the CDR3: TGCAGCGTACCACTTCGGGACAGTATCTCTGGGGCCAACGTCCTGACTTTC. It encodes CSVPLRDSISGANVLTF.